The 23 T cell receptor beta chains presented below share a single source sample, sequenced in a study of Tregs in tolerant kidney transplant recipients. The assay was immunoSEQ multiplex PCR, and TCRdb's table has in-frame clones only and misses some. The sample has about 240,000 clones, 80% to 85% seen once. Sequencing input: CD4+ T cells from blood. The receptors shown here come from a human donor in good health.

The rearrangement uses TRBV18 and TRBJ2-7; D possibly corresponds to TRBD1 (6 bases). V dropped 5 bases and J dropped 3 bases, with 8 bases sitting between them. The CDR3 has 12 amino acids. Germline V gene sequence: CDR1 KGHSH, CDR2 LQKENI. CDR3 in amino acids: CASSYRVYEQYF. CDR3 nucleotides: TGTGCCAGCTCATACAGGGTCTACGAGCAGTACTTC.

On this clone: Relative to the germline gene, one junction end is altered; a read error may explain this. V and J are TRBV7-7 and TRBJ1-5; no clear D. Germline V gives CDR1 SSHAT, CDR2 FNYEAQ (reference sequence). The CDR3 length is 12 residues. This CDR3 is CASRGSNQPQHF. CDR3 DNA: TGTGCTAGCAGAGGAAGCAATCAGCCCCAGCATTTT.

This clone has more than one count but fewer than ten. This chain connects TRBV4-1 to TRBJ2-7; D perhaps matches TRBD1 (6 bases). The CDR3 sequence is 14 residues long. V was cut by 2 bases and J by 4 bases, with 12 bases left in between. CDR1 is MGHRA and CDR2 is YSYEKL in the germline V gene. The CDR3 region is CASSQLGARYEQYF. For the CDR3, the DNA is TGCGCCAGCAGCCAATTGGGGGCGCGTTACGAGCAGTACTTC.

The rearrangement uses TRBV5-8 and TRBJ2-5; D is unclear. This CDR3 is built from 14 residues. Trimming stripped 4 bases from V and 3 bases from J, with 13 bases between. Germline V lookup: CDR1 SGHTS, CDR2 YDEGEE. The CDR3 spells CASSLGPREETQYF. Here the CDR3 DNA reads TGTGCCAGCAGCCTGGGCCCTAGGGAAGAGACCCAGTACTTC.

The V call is TRBV19, the J call TRBJ2-7, with D tentatively TRBD1 (6 bases). This CDR3 has 15 residues. Trimming took off 4 bases at V and 3 bases at J, with 16 bases between the two ends. Germline V CDR1 and CDR2: LNHDA, SQIVND (reference sequence). CDR3 protein: CASSNTRGTVYEQYF. CDR3 DNA: TGTGCCAGTAGTAACACCAGGGGCACGGTCTACGAGCAGTACTTC.

The V gene is TRBV5-1, the J gene TRBJ1-4, with a possible D match to TRBD1 (6 bases). The length of the CDR3 is 15 residues. Germline CDR1 reads SGHRS; CDR2 reads YFSETQ. Trimming cost V 1 base and J 5 bases, with 12 bases left between them. The CDR3 is CASSLTGGRNEKLFF. CDR3 sequence (DNA): TGCGCCAGCAGCTTGACGGGGGGCCGAAATGAAAAACTGTTTTTT.

This clone was seen more than once but under ten times. CDR3 in amino acids: CASSLVGTMNTEAFF. CDR3 sequence (DNA): TGTGCCAGCAGCTTGGTAGGCACAATGAACACTGAAGCTTTCTTT. The chain couples TRBV5-4 to TRBJ1-1; D gene unclear. V was clipped by 0 bases and J by 0 bases, with 9 bases between them. CDR3 length: 15 residues. Germline V CDR1 and CDR2: SGHNT, YYREEE (reference sequence).

The CDR3 nucleotides are TGTGCCAGCAGCCCCTCGACTGAGAACACTGAAGCTTTCTTT. Translation gives CASSPSTENTEAFF. This chain links TRBV11-2 with TRBJ1-1; D gene ambiguous. Trimming shortened V by 5 bases and J by 1 base, and 11 bases separated the two germline ends. Germline CDR1 reads SGHAT; CDR2 reads FQNNGV. This CDR3 is built from 14 residues. Drawing the rest from reference TRBV11-2 and TRBJ1-1, the complete variable domain is EAGVAQSPRYKIIEKRQSVAFWCNPISGHATLYWYQQILGQGPKLLIQFQNNGVVDDSQLPKDRFSAERLKGVDSTLKIQPAKLEDSAVYLCASSPSTENTEAFFGQGTRLTVV.

The V and J genes are TRBV9 and TRBJ2-5; the match to TRBD1 covers 7 bases. This CDR3 contains 15 residues. V lost 3 bases, J lost 2 bases, and 7 bases stayed unmatched. Germline V gene sequence: CDR1 SGDLS, CDR2 YYNGEE. CDR3 in DNA: TGTGCCAGCAGCGAGGCCGGGACAGAACAAGAGACCCAGTACTTC. This translates into CASSEAGTEQETQYF. Using reference TRBV9 and TRBJ2-5 for the parts outside the CDR3, the full variable domain is DSGVTQTPKHLITATGQRVTLRCSPRSGDLSVYWYQQSLDQGLQFLIQYYNGEERAKGNILERFSAQQFPDLHSELNLSSLELGDSALYFCASSEAGTEQETQYFGPGTRLLVL.

A note on this clone: This CDR3 is also generated by other DNA sequences in the sample. The chain couples TRBV11-2 to TRBJ2-2, with 11 bases matching TRBD2. The CDR3 sequence is 16 residues long. The germline V gene encodes CDR1 SGHAT and CDR2 FQNNGV. The J segment lost 1 base and the V segment lost 5 bases, leaving 3 bases of the junction unmatched. CDR3 in DNA: TGTGCCAGCAGCCTCGGGACTAGCGGGAACACCGGGGAGCTGTTTTTT. This encodes CASSLGTSGNTGELFF.

The gene calls are TRBV5-1 and TRBJ2-7; no reliable D call. Germline V gene sequence: CDR1 SGHRS, CDR2 YFSETQ. CDR3 size: 16 residues. V lost 3 bases, J lost 6 bases, and 22 bases lay in between. The CDR3 protein is CASSSAQDPSLTEQYF. CDR3 nucleotides: TGCGCCAGCAGCTCAGCCCAAGACCCCTCTCTCACCGAGCAGTACTTC.

The chain combines TRBV29-1 with TRBJ2-1; no reliable D call. V lost 5 bases to trimming and J lost 7 bases, with 27 bases between them. CDR1 is SQVTM, CDR2 ANQGSEA, per germline. This CDR3 is 17 amino acids long. CDR3 amino acids: CSVLARFTPRTDNEQFF. The DNA for the CDR3 is TGCAGCGTTTTGGCTCGGTTTACACCCCGCACGGATAATGAGCAGTTCTTC.

The rearrangement joins TRBV6-6 to TRBJ2-1; D is unclear. V lost 2 bases and J lost 3, with 14 bases in between. The CDR3 spans 16 residues. Germline loops: CDR1 MNHNY, CDR2 SVGAGI (reference sequence). The CDR3 region has the DNA TGTGCCAGCAGTTACGGCGGCACCCCATACTACAATGAGCAGTTCTTC. The encoded protein is CASSYGGTPYYNEQFF.

The genes are TRBV5-4 and TRBJ2-3, with 8 bases fitting TRBD2. The V gene's germline CDR1 is SGHNT and CDR2 YYREEE (reference sequence). J lost 4 bases, V lost 0 bases, and 1 base had no gene match. CDR3 size: 14 residues. The CDR3 DNA reads as TGTGCCAGCAGCTTGGGGCGGGAGGCAGATACGCAGTATTTT. This codes for CASSLGREADTQYF.

The chain combines TRBV4-1 with TRBJ1-2; TRBD1 might be the D (5 bases). CDR3 length: 16 residues. V lost 5 bases and J 4 bases, leaving 20 bases between the germline ends. CDR1 MGHRA and CDR2 YSYEKL come from the germline V gene. The CDR3 loop is CASSSQAKLGPYGYTF. In DNA, the CDR3 is TGCGCCAGCAGCTCCCAAGCTAAACTGGGACCCTATGGCTACACCTTC.

This chain uses TRBV5-8 with TRBJ1-2, with 8 bases fitting TRBD1. The CDR3 sequence is 15 residues long. The V gene's germline CDR1 is SGHTS and CDR2 YDEGEE. V was pared by 4 bases and J by 6 bases, with 11 bases of the junction left unmatched. DNA for the CDR3: TGTGCCAGCAGCCTATCGTTCCGGACAGGGAATGGCTACACCTTC. Protein: CASSLSFRTGNGYTF.

The chain carries TRBV18 and TRBJ2-2; D remains unclear. Germline-derived CDR1 and CDR2 are KGHSH and LQKENI. With 3 bases removed from V and 0 bases from J, the gap between germline ends came to 8 bases. The CDR3 has 15 residues. The CDR3 sequence is CASSPTFSNTGELFF. Written as DNA, the CDR3 is TGTGCCAGCTCACCGACCTTCTCGAACACCGGGGAGCTGTTTTTT.

The chain is built from TRBV5-5 and TRBJ2-7, with a tentative D call TRBD1 (6 bases). Germline-derived CDR1 and CDR2 are SGHKS and YYEKEE (reference sequence). The CDR3 consists of 15 residues. Trimming pared 3 bases from V and 1 base from J, leaving 14 bases between. CDR3: CASSSRVDSSYEQYF. For the CDR3, the DNA is TGTGCCAGCAGCTCCAGGGTGGACAGTTCCTACGAGCAGTACTTC.

The V gene is TRBV7-9, the J gene TRBJ1-3; D call uncertain. The V and J ends lost 4 bases and 2 bases respectively, with 15 bases between them. The CDR3 spans 16 residues. Germline V gene lookup returns CDR1 SEHNR and CDR2 FQNEAQ (reference sequence). The CDR3 sequence is CASSYPGRKAGNTIYF. The DNA of the CDR3 is TGTGCCAGCAGCTACCCCGGGCGCAAGGCTGGAAACACCATATATTTT.

Concerning this clone: The junction shows a germline mismatch at one end, possibly a read error. The chain couples TRBV7-8 to TRBJ2-3; 12 nucleotides align to TRBD2. The CDR3 length is 15 residues. Germline lookup yields CDR1 SGHVS and CDR2 FQNEAQ. Here the CDR3 reads CPKPTSGSNEDTQYF. DNA for the CDR3: TGCCCAAAACCGACTAGCGGGAGCAACGAGGATACGCAGTATTTT. Full variable domain (missing parts from reference TRBV7-8 and TRBJ2-3): GAGVSQSPRYKVAKRGQDVALRCDPISGHVSLFWYQQALGQGPEFLTYFQNEAQLDKSGLPSDRFFAERPEGSVSTLKIQRTQQEDSAVYLCPKPTSGSNEDTQYFGPGTRLTVL.

V and J are TRBV19 and TRBJ2-7; either TRBD1 or TRBD2 may supply D (5 bases each). This CDR3 spans 14 amino acids. Germline V gene sequence: CDR1 LNHDA, CDR2 SQIVND (reference sequence). Trimming shortened V by 3 bases and J by 0 bases, and 9 bases separated the two germline ends. The CDR3 DNA is TGTGCCAGTAGTATTCGGGGCAGCTCCTACGAGCAGTACTTC. Residues: CASSIRGSSYEQYF.

The chain links TRBV9 to TRBJ2-3; no firm D call. Germline CDR1 and CDR2: SGDLS and YYNGEE. Trimming took 0 bases from V and 1 from J, leaving 12 bases between them. The CDR3 extends over 16 amino acids. CDR3 in DNA: TGTGCCAGCAGCGTAGGAAGCCCAAGCGGCACAGATACGCAGTATTTT. Translating it yields CASSVGSPSGTDTQYF.

This clone was seen only once. The chain employs TRBV6-5 and TRBJ1-3; D unclear. Germline V CDR1 and CDR2: MNHEY, SVGAGI. The V and J ends lost 2 bases and 0 bases respectively, with 5 bases between them. The CDR3 is made up of 14 amino acids. The CDR3 DNA follows: TGTGCCAGCAGTTACCGGGCCTCTGGAAACACCATATATTTT. Its translation: CASSYRASGNTIYF.